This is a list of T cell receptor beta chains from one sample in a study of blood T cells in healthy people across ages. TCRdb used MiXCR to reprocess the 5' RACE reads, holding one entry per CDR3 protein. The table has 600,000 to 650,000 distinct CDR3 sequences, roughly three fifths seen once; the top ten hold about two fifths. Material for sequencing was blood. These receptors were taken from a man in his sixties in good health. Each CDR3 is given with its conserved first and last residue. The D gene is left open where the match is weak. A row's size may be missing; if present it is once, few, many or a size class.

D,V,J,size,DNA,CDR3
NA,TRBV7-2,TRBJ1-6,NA,TGTGCCAGCAGCTTAGGCGGACAGTTACCCCTCCACTTT,CASSLGGQLPLHF
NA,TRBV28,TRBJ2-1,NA,TGTGCCAGCAGTGTCCCGGCCCAGCGGAAGGAGCAGTTCTTC,CASSVPAQRKEQFF
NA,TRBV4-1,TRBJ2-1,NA,TGCGCCAGCAGGCGGGACAGCTCCTACAATGAGCAGTTCTTC,CASRRDSSYNEQFF
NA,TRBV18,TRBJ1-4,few,TGTGCCAGCTCATTCCGACAGGCGTCAAATGAAAAACTGTTTTTT,CASSFRQASNEKLFF
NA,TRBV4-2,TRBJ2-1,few,TGTGCCAGCAGCCAAGATAGGGGGGACTACAATGAGCAGTTCTTC,CASSQDRGDYNEQFF
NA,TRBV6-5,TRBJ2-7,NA,TGTGCCAGCAGTTACGGGGGTACACCCTACGAGCAGTACTTC,CASSYGGTPYEQYF
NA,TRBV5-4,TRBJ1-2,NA,TGTGCCAGCAATTTCCGGGGTGGCACACCGAACTATGGCTACACCTTC,CASNFRGGTPNYGYTF
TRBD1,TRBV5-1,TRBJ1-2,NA,TGCGCCAGCAGCCCAGGGGACAGATCTAACTATGGCTACACCTTC,CASSPGDRSNYGYTF
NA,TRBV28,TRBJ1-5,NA,TGTGCCAGCTCCGGGACTTCGCCTGTGGAGCCCCAGCATTTT,CASSGTSPVEPQHF
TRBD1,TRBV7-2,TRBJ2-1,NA,TGTGCCAGCAGCCTCCGACAGGGGGCAGTCATTGAGCAGTTCTTC,CASSLRQGAVIEQFF
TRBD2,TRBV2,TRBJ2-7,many,TGTGCCAGCACCTCGGAGGGACTAGCGGGCGTCCTGTACTTC,CASTSEGLAGVLYF
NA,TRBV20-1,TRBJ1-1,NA,TGCAGTGCTAGTACCCCGGGCCAATCGAACACTGAAGCTTTCTTT,CSASTPGQSNTEAFF
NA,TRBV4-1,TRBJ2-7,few,TGCGCCAGCAGCCAAGAAACACGGGGCCTGTACGAGCAGTACTTC,CASSQETRGLYEQYF
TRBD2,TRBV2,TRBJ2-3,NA,TGTGCCAGCAACCCGGGACTAGCGGATACGCAGTATTTT,CASNPGLADTQYF
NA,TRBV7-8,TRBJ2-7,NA,TGTGCCAGCAGCTTCGACAGGAACTCCTACGAGCAGTACTTC,CASSFDRNSYEQYF
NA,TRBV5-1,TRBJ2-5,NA,TGCGCCAGCAGGACCGGAACCGACATCGGGACCCAGTACTTC,CASRTGTDIGTQYF
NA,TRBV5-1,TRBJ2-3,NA,TGCGCCAGCAGCTTGAAGGGGGATACGCAGTATTTT,CASSLKGDTQYF
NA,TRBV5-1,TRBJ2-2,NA,TGCGCCAGCAGCACAGAAGGGAGGAACACCGGGGAGCTGTTTTTT,CASSTEGRNTGELFF
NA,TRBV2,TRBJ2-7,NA,TGTGCCAGCAGTGAAGCCGGCAGGGTCGCGCAGTACTTC,CASSEAGRVAQYF
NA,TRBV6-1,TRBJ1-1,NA,TGTGCCAGCAGTGAAGCCCCTCACAGGAACACTGAAGCTTTCTTT,CASSEAPHRNTEAFF
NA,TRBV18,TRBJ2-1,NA,TGTGCCAGCTCACCGGGCTCGACAGATCGGGGAAACAATGAGCAGTTCTTC,CASSPGSTDRGNNEQFF
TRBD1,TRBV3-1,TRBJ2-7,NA,TGTGCCAGCAGCCGCGAATATGGGACAGGGGGAGCCTACGAGCAGTACTTC,CASSREYGTGGAYEQYF
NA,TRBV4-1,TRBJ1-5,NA,TGCGCCAGCAGCCAAGTTGGAGGGGCTCAGCCCCAGCATTTT,CASSQVGGAQPQHF
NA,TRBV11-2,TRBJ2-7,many,TGTGCCAGCAGCTCAGATAGGTCCTCCTACGAGCAGTACTTC,CASSSDRSSYEQYF
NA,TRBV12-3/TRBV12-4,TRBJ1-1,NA,TGTGCCAGCAGTTTAACGACATGGAACACTGAAGCTTTCTTT,CASSLTTWNTEAFF
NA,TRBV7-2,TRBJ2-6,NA,TGTGCCAGCAGCTTATATCGCGTGAACTCTGGGGCCAACGTCCTGACTTTC,CASSLYRVNSGANVLTF
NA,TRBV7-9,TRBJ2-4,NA,TGTGCCGGTGGGGCCGGGGGAAACATTCAGTACTTC,CAGGAGGNIQYF
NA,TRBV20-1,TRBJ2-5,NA,TGCAGTGCTGAGCCACCCGGGGCAGTGGAGCCCCAGTACTTC,CSAEPPGAVEPQYF
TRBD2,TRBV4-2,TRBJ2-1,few,TGTGCCAGCAGCCAAGGCAGCGGGGGGCGGAGCTCCTACAATGAGCAGTTCTTC,CASSQGSGGRSSYNEQFF
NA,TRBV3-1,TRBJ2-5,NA,TGTGCCAGCAGCCAAGGATATCCGAGCGGGACCCAGTACTTC,CASSQGYPSGTQYF
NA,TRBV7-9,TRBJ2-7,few,TGTGCCAGCAGCCCCCGTCTGGGGGCTAGGGAGCAGTACTTC,CASSPRLGAREQYF
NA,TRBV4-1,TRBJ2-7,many,TGCGCCAGCAGCCCCGCGGGGCGAGGGTTCGAGCAGTACTTC,CASSPAGRGFEQYF
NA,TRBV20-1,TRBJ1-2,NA,TGCAGTGCTAGAGACTCAAGGGGAGGGAATGGCTACACCTTC,CSARDSRGGNGYTF
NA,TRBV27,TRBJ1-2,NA,TGTGCCAGCAGTTTAAGCGGTGGGACACCGGTGTATGGCTACACCTTC,CASSLSGGTPVYGYTF
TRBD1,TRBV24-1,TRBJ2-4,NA,TGTGCCACCAGTCCGGGACAGGCGGTAGCCAAAAACATTCAGTACTTC,CATSPGQAVAKNIQYF
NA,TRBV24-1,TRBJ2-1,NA,TGTGCCACCAGTGATTTGGCGAGCGGCGAGCAGTTCTTC,CATSDLASGEQFF
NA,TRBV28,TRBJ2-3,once,TGTGCCAGCAGGGCGTCAGCTACGCAGTATTTT,CASRASATQYF
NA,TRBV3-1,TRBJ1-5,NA,TGTGCCAGCAGCCAAGTTTTAGAAACAGAACAGCATTTT,CASSQVLETEQHF
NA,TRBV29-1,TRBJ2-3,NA,TGCAGCGTTGAGCTGAGGAGGGGCACAGATACGCAGTATTTT,CSVELRRGTDTQYF
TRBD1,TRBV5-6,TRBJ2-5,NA,TGTGCCAGCAGCACCCGGACAGGGGAGTTGGAGACCCAGTACTTC,CASSTRTGELETQYF
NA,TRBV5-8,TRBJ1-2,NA,TGTGCCAGCAGCTTGGTTGGACAGAACTATGGTTACACCTTC,CASSLVGQNYGYTF
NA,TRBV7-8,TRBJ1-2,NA,TGTGCCAGCAGCCAATACGCGGGCCCAACTAACTATGGCTACACCTTC,CASSQYAGPTNYGYTF
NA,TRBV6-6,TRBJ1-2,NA,TGTGCCAGCACCCCCGGAGGAAACTATGGCTACACCTTC,CASTPGGNYGYTF
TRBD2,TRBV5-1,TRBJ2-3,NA,TGCGCCAGCAGCTTGGCCGGACTAGCTTCCCCAGATACGCAGTATTTT,CASSLAGLASPDTQYF
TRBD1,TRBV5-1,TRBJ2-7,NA,TGCGCCAGCAGCTTTGGCGGACAGGGCTGGTACGAGCAGTACTTC,CASSFGGQGWYEQYF
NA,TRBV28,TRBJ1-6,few,TGTGCCAGCAGTTTATCGGCGGGGTCAGACTATAATTCACCCCTCCACTTT,CASSLSAGSDYNSPLHF
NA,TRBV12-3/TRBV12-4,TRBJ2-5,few,TGTGCCAGCAGTTCAACCGGGACACCCCAAGAGACCCAGTACTTC,CASSSTGTPQETQYF
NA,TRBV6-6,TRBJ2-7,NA,TGTGCCAGCAGTTACTCCCGGACGCACTCCTACGAGCAGTACTTC,CASSYSRTHSYEQYF
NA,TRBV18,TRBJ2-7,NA,TGTGCCAGCTCACCACCGACCGGGACAAGGAGCGACGAGCAGTACTTC,CASSPPTGTRSDEQYF
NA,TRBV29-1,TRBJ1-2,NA,TGCAGCGCCGAGGCGGGTCAAACTTCCGAGGGCTACACCTTC,CSAEAGQTSEGYTF
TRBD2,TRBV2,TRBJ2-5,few,TGTGCCAGCGGACTAGCGGAAGAGACCCAGTACTTC,CASGLAEETQYF
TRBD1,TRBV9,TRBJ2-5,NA,TGTGCCAGCAGCTTTAACCCGGGACAGTGGGAGACCCAGTACTTC,CASSFNPGQWETQYF
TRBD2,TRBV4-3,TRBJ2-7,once,TGCGCCAGCAGCCAAGGGGGAGGGACGGTTGGCGAGCAGTACTTC,CASSQGGGTVGEQYF
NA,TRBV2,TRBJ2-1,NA,TGTGCCAGCAGAGAGACCAGGGAGAATGAGCAGTTCTTC,CASRETRENEQFF
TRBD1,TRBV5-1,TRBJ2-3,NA,TGCGCCAGCAGCTTGGTGTGGGGACAGGGGAGCACAGATACGCAGTATTTT,CASSLVWGQGSTDTQYF
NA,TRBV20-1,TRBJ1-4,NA,TGCAGTGCTAGATGGGTAAATGAAAAACTGTTTTTT,CSARWVNEKLFF
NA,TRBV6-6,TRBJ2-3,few,TGTGCCAGCAGTTACCGGATCTCCGAGACGCAGTATTTT,CASSYRISETQYF
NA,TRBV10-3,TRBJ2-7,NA,TGTGCCATCAGTGAGTCAAGGGGGACCACCGGGCAGTACTTC,CAISESRGTTGQYF
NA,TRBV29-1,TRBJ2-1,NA,TGCAGCGTCGGGGAACAGGGTTACCATGAGCAGTTCTTC,CSVGEQGYHEQFF